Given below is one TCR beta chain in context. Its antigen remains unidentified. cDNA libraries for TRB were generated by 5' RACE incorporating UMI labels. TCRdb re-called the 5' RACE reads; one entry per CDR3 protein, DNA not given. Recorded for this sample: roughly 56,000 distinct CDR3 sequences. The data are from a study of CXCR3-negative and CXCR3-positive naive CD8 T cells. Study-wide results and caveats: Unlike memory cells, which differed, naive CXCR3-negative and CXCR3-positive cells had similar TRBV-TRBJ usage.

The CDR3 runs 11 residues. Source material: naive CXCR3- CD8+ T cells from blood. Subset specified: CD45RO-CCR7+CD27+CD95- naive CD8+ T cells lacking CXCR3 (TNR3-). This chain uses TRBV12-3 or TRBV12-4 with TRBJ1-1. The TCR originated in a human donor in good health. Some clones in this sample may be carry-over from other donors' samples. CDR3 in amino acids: CASSLNHISLF.